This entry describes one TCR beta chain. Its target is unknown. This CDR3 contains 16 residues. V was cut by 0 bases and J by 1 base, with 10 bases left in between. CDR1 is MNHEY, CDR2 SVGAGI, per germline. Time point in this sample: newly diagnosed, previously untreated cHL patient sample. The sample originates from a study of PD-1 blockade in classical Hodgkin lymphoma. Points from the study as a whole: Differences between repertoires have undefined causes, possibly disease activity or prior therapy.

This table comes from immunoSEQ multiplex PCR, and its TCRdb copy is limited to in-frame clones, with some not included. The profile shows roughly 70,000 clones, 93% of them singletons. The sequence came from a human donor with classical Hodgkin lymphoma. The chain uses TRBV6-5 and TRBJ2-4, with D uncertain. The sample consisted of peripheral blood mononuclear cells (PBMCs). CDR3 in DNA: TGTGCCAGCAGTTACTCTTCCGGGTTGGCCAAAAACATTCAGTACTTC. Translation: CASSYSSGLAKNIQYF.